This TCR beta chain was profiled in a study of blood T cell repertoires in COVID-19 (dated by TCRdb to 2020 to 2021). Background on the whole study: The collaborator samples originated in the United States, Italy and Spain and spanned the acute and convalescent phases of COVID-19. The prospective study material was composed of cDNA or gDNA derived from T cells, B-cell-depleted T cells, or PBMCs. Subjects who had been exposed to COVID-19, were actively infected with it, or had recovered from it provided the deeply sampled blood TCRbeta repertoires that made up the dataset. The repertoires were released in a freely available public database intended as a resource for research on the immune response to SARS-CoV-2. The samples were drawn from two sources: the first 160 participants of the ongoing ImmuneRACE study, and some 1,300 subjects contributed by 6 global collaborators. A de-identified subject ID, COVID-19 status, age in years and sex were almost always included in the sample metadata. HLA class I and class II types, where available, came from metadata supplied by the sample provider rather than from assay-based typing. Results and caveats for the whole study, not just this receptor: The amount of clinical and demographic metadata varied by source and participant and was provided uncurated.

TCRbeta CDR3 regions were amplified from genomic DNA by means of the immunoSEQ Assay, a bias-controlled multiplex PCR. The original methods were these. Nucleated cell counts per sample were estimated from amplification of reference gene primers within the assay. To quantify the absolute abundance of each unique TCRbeta CDR3 rearrangement, sequence reads were collapsed and filtered. Productive Simpson clonality was computed per sample as the square root of Simpson's diversity index over productive rearrangements. TCRdb's version of the immuneACCESS table is confined to in-frame rearrangements and falls short of the full clone set. An unresolved V gene accounts for under half of the shortfall where checked; the remainder is of unknown origin. The DNA gave D and trimming, while V, J and clone size come from that table. Recorded for this sample are about 140,000 clones; over 80% of them occurred a single time. The ten largest account for roughly 5.6% of the sample.

V and J are truncated by 4 bases and 4 bases respectively, leaving an intervening sequence of 9 bases. Counted from cysteine to phenylalanine, this CDR3 has 13 amino acids. Only the CDR3 part of the read is kept: 39 bases, read in frame from the first base. Sequences SGHNT (CDR1) and YYREEE (CDR2) are obtained from the germline V gene (reference sequence). In the prospective study, participants were roughly 18 to 90 years old, resided in about two dozen geographic areas of the United States, and were enrolled through a virtual design. In the prospective study, cohorts were assigned on the basis of participant-reported clinical history obtained from a screening survey and a study questionnaire. Exposed participants had been in contact with someone with a PCR-confirmed or clinician-diagnosed COVID-19 case within 2 weeks of study entry. In the prospective study, mobile phlebotomists collected whole blood, serum and a nasopharyngeal or oropharyngeal swab from each participant. Prospective study participants could optionally give additional blood draws and questionnaires over an approximately 2-month period. Blood samples from the prospective study were shipped frozen or at room temperature prior to DNA extraction.

With regard to this clone: Which antigen it targets is not known. Base qualities are not provided; no much larger clone lies one nucleotide away.

In this chain, TRBV5-4 is recombined with TRBJ1-3, with a weak D call of TRBD1 (5 bases match). The TCR was taken from a man in his 70s who had been exposed to COVID-19. The sample taken for sequencing was PBMCs or T cells enriched from blood (not recorded which). CDR3 loop: CASSRDSGNTIYF. Read as DNA, the sequence is TGTGCCAGCAGCCGGGACTCAGGAAACACCATATATTTT.